The present entry profiles one TCR beta chain with its context. This clone was detected once. Its antigen specificity is not known. Within one base of it there is no much larger clone, and no base qualities were kept. Genomic DNA was extracted from sorted cells for sequencing of the TCRbeta CDR3 region. TCRbeta CDR3 regions were sequenced using the immunoSEQ Assay. TCRdb mirrors the immuneACCESS table, restricted to in-frame sequences. Some clones are absent from its copies; in checked studies, under half trace to an unresolved V gene, and the reason for the others is unknown. This sample has some 150,000 clones in its table, and 90% of those were observed once. 0.9% to 1.2% of the sample is taken by the ten largest. These data are taken from a study of OX40 agonist ivuxolimab in advanced cancers. In terms of the full investigation: Ivuxolimab was an agonistic, fully human IgG2 monoclonal antibody directed against OX40 (CD134), a costimulatory receptor. Intravenous ivuxolimab was administered to patients every 2 weeks at six dose levels: 0.01, 0.1, 0.3, 1.5, 3 and 10 mg/kg. Prior anti-PD-1, anti-PD-L1 or anti-CTLA-4 therapy was permitted, and about two fifths of dose-escalation patients had received checkpoint inhibitors. Partial responses occurred in three dose-escalation patients, of whom one had hepatocellular carcinoma and two had cutaneous melanoma. Of the roughly 52 dose-escalation patients, hepatocellular carcinoma was present in some 19, melanoma in around 15, renal cell carcinoma in 9 and head and neck cancer in 9. The monotherapy dose-escalation portion (N ≈ 52 patients) of the phase I ivuxolimab trial is reported in the paper. In the dose-escalation cohort, roughly 80% of patients were male, and the mean age was about 55 years, with a range of about 23 to 90. Peripheral TCRbeta sequencing aimed to test whether ivuxolimab altered TCR sequence diversity and caused clonal T-cell expansion.

Broader findings and caveats from the paper: The antigen specificity of the clonally expanded peripheral T cells was not determined. At doses of 0.1 to 3.0 mg/kg, clonal expansion of both CD4+ and CD8+ T cells in blood was seen between baseline and week 6. In partial responders in the 0.1-3.0 mg/kg groups, normalized peripheral clonal expansion was found to be among the lowest, especially among CD8+ T cells. Low levels of normalized T-cell clonal expansion were also shown by some nonresponding patients. After ivuxolimab, more expanded clones were found on average in CD8+ T cells than in CD4+ T cells.

Patients with a history of autoimmune disease or receiving systemic immunosuppression were excluded from the trial. Peripheral blood for TCR sequencing was collected from all dose cohorts at baseline, on cycle 4 day 1, and on cycle 7 day 1. The samples were taken from a phase I, first-in-human, multicenter, open-label dose-escalation trial of ivuxolimab. Adults with locally advanced or metastatic melanoma, renal cell carcinoma, hepatocellular carcinoma or head and neck squamous cell carcinoma were enrolled in the trial. CD4+ and CD8+ T cells were sorted separately from peripheral blood before TCR sequencing. The specimen was CD4+ or CD8+ T cells sorted from blood, collected in a trial of the OX40 agonist ivuxolimab. The sequence was obtained from an adult with an advanced solid tumor such as melanoma, head and neck, liver or kidney cancer.

The encoded CDR3 is CASSLGQGPPQQYF. Here is the DNA: TGTGCCAGCTCACTCGGACAGGGCCCCCCGCAGCAGTACTTC. The sequence links TRBV18 to TRBJ2-7; 8 nucleotides in the junction match TRBD1. For this chain, trimming is 4 bases at the V end and 8 bases at the J end, and the number of junction bases without a gene match is 10. The CDR3, cysteine through phenylalanine, is 14 amino acids long. Only the CDR3 DNA is retained, 42 bases long and in frame from the first base. The germline V gene supplies CDR1 KGHSH and CDR2 LQKENI.